Following are 29 T cell receptor beta chains from one sample sequenced in a study of blood T cell repertoires in COVID-19. Assay used: immunoSEQ multiplex PCR; TCRdb lists only in-frame clones, some missing. The table includes more than 90,000 clones, 85% detected once. What was sequenced was peripheral blood. The receptor set was obtained from a woman in her 70s with active or convalescent COVID-19.

The V gene is TRBV6-5, the J gene TRBJ1-2, with 10 nucleotides matching TRBD1. V lost 7 bases and J lost 6; bases outside the gene matches: 8. The CDR3 is made up of 14 amino acids. Germline CDR1 reads MNHEY; CDR2 reads SVGAGI. The CDR3 sequence: CASTDRGREDGYTF. The CDR3 DNA is TGTGCCAGCACCGACAGGGGGCGCGAAGATGGCTACACCTTC.

V gene TRBV11-2 combines with J gene TRBJ1-2, with D possibly being TRBD1 (5 bases). The germline V gene has CDR1 SGHAT and CDR2 FQNNGV. CDR3 size: 12 residues. V was pared by 11 bases and J by 7 bases, with 17 bases between. CDR3 sequence reads: CAGRAGELGYTF. The CDR3 DNA follows: TGTGCCGGAAGGGCGGGGGAGCTTGGCTACACCTTC. Full variable domain (missing parts from reference TRBV11-2 and TRBJ1-2): EAGVAQSPRYKIIEKRQSVAFWCNPISGHATLYWYQQILGQGPKLLIQFQNNGVVDDSQLPKDRFSAERLKGVDSTLKIQPAKLEDSAVYLCAGRAGELGYTFGSGTRLTVV.

This clone was observed a single time. The rearrangement joins TRBV25-1 to TRBJ2-2; a weak D match, TRBD2 (5 bases). CDR1 and CDR2 (germline): MGHDK, SYGVNS. The ends were cut back, 2 bases at V and 0 bases at J, with 7 bases in the middle. The CDR3 extends over 15 amino acids. The CDR3 DNA sequence: TGTGCCAGCAGTGAAACTAGAACGAACACCGGGGAGCTGTTTTTT. Translated: CASSETRTNTGELFF.

The chain recombines TRBV20-1 with TRBJ2-1; 13 bases fit TRBD2. The germline CDR1 and CDR2 sequences are DFQATT and SNEGSKA (reference sequence). V lost 3 bases and J lost 13; bases outside the gene matches: 9. CDR3 length: 14 residues. CDR3 sequence: CSASVGTSGIDQFF. CDR3 bases: TGCAGTGCTAGTGTAGGGACTAGCGGGATCGACCAGTTCTTC.

This rearrangement joins TRBV7-8 to TRBJ2-5; 7 nucleotides line up with TRBD2. The J segment lost 5 bases and the V segment lost 5 bases, leaving 11 bases of the junction unmatched. Per the germline V gene, CDR1 is SGHVS and CDR2 is FQNEAQ. This CDR3 spans 15 amino acids. CDR3 DNA: TGTGCCAGCAGCATCGACTGGGCGGGGGACGAGACCCAGTACTTC. Translating it yields CASSIDWAGDETQYF.

In its sample, this clone was seen once. V gene TRBV30 combines with J gene TRBJ2-2; TRBD1 is a possible D gene (6 bases). Trimming stripped 3 bases from V and 4 bases from J, with 15 bases between. The CDR3 has 15 residues. Germline assignment: CDR1 GTSNPN and CDR2 SVGIG (reference sequence). CDR3 DNA: TGTGCCTGGAGAGTCAGGGGCGTAAGCACCGGGGAGCTGTTTTTT. This sequence encodes CAWRVRGVSTGELFF.

The chain is built from TRBV5-1 and TRBJ2-1; 8 bases agree with TRBD2. Germline CDR1 reads SGHRS; CDR2 reads YFSETQ. The junction had 5 bases not matched to a gene; V was cut back by 6 bases and J by 0 bases. The CDR3 is 15 residues long. For the CDR3, the DNA is TGCGCCAGCAACCCCAGCGGGAGCTCCTACAATGAGCAGTTCTTC. Protein sequence: CASNPSGSSYNEQFF.

V gene TRBV27 combines with J gene TRBJ1-5; 8 nucleotides match TRBD1. Germline trimming cut 4 bases from V and 0 bases from J; bases unmatched to any gene: 2. Germline CDR1 and CDR2: MNHEY and SMNVEV (reference sequence). This CDR3 contains 15 residues. CDR3 region: CASSSTGDSNQPQHF. Here the CDR3 DNA reads TGTGCCAGCAGTTCGACAGGGGATAGCAATCAGCCCCAGCATTTT.

The chain has TRBV4-3 and TRBJ1-2; 11 nucleotides agree with TRBD1. The germline V gene encodes CDR1 LGHNA and CDR2 YSLEER. Germline trimming cut 2 bases from V and 6 bases from J; bases unmatched to any gene: 8. The length of the CDR3 is 16 residues. CDR3 amino acids: CASSQPGGQGVDGYTF. CDR3 bases: TGCGCCAGCAGCCAACCTGGGGGACAGGGGGTTGATGGCTACACCTTC.

The rearrangement uses TRBV19 and TRBJ2-7; a possible D gene is TRBD1 (6 bases). The CDR3 contains 14 residues. Trimming pared 0 bases from V and 0 bases from J, leaving 6 bases between. Germline CDR1 reads LNHDA; CDR2 reads SQIVND (reference sequence). CDR3 protein: CASSIDRGSYEQYF. Written as DNA, the CDR3 is TGTGCCAGTAGTATAGACAGGGGCTCCTACGAGCAGTACTTC.

The rearrangement links TRBV30 to TRBJ1-3; possible D gene TRBD1, 5 bases. Looked up from germline, CDR1 is GTSNPN and CDR2 is SVGIG (reference sequence). This CDR3 spans 16 amino acids. The V end lost 0 bases, the J end lost 2 bases, and 14 bases lay between the germline ends. The CDR3 loop is CAWSVWAGNTGNTIYF. In nucleotides, the CDR3 is TGTGCCTGGAGTGTATGGGCAGGGAACACTGGAAACACCATATATTTT.

This sequence joins TRBV11-2 and TRBJ2-7; the match to TRBD1 covers 9 bases. V dropped 8 bases and J dropped 5; count of bases not matched to a gene: 7. The germline V gene encodes CDR1 SGHAT and CDR2 FQNNGV. This CDR3 is 13 amino acids long. CDR3 DNA sequence: TGTGCCAGCGGAAGGGACAGGGTCAACGAGCAGTACTTC. Protein sequence: CASGRDRVNEQYF.

The V gene is TRBV14, the J gene TRBJ2-1; 7 nucleotides align to TRBD1. With V trimmed by 4 bases and J by 5 bases, 5 bases remained unmatched. The CDR3 is 14 amino acids. From germline, CDR1 is SGHDN and CDR2 FVKESK. In DNA form, the CDR3 reads TGTGCCAGCAGCCGAGACAGGGCGGACAATGAGCAGTTCTTC. It codes for CASSRDRADNEQFF.

V usage is TRBV5-1 and J usage is TRBJ1-1, with 9 bases aligning to TRBD1. Germline CDR1 reads SGHRS; CDR2 reads YFSETQ. This CDR3 contains 14 residues. V lost 3 bases, J lost 6 bases, and 6 bases stayed unmatched. CDR3 nucleotide sequence: TGCGCCAGCAGCTATGACAGGGGGAAGGCTGAAGCTTTCTTT. It translates to CASSYDRGKAEAFF.

The genes are TRBV9 and TRBJ2-2, with D perhaps TRBD1 (5 bases). Germline CDR1 and CDR2: SGDLS and YYNGEE. CDR3 length equals 16 residues. The V gene lost 0 bases and the J gene lost 2 bases, with 11 bases spanning the gap. CDR3 region: CASSVEGHPNTGELFF. In DNA, the CDR3 is TGTGCCAGCAGCGTAGAAGGACACCCTAACACCGGGGAGCTGTTTTTT.

This chain links TRBV10-3 with TRBJ1-5; D not resolved. This CDR3 contains 15 residues. V was trimmed by 0 bases and J by 5 bases, leaving 11 bases between them. Germline CDR1 reads ENHRY; CDR2 reads SYGVKD. The CDR3 DNA reads TGTGCCATCAGTGAGTCAAACGGCGGATATCAGCCCCAGCATTTT. Protein product: CAISESNGGYQPQHF.

The chain couples TRBV19 to TRBJ2-5, with 7 bases matching TRBD1. With V trimmed by 3 bases and J by 4 bases, 5 bases remained unmatched. Germline CDR1 reads LNHDA; CDR2 reads SQIVND (reference sequence). There are 14 residues in the CDR3. CDR3 in DNA: TGTGCCAGTAGTATTACAGGGGCTGGAGAGACCCAGTACTTC. Its protein product is CASSITGAGETQYF.

This clone was seen more than once but under ten times. Here the CDR3 reads CASSPGQDRGYTF. The CDR3 DNA reads TGTGCCAGCAGCCCGGGACAGGATAGGGGCTACACCTTC. J is TRBJ1-2 and V is TRBV7-9; TRBD1 aligns across 8 bases. Germline values: CDR1 SEHNR, CDR2 FQNEAQ (reference sequence). Trimming took 5 bases from V and 8 from J; bases not matched to a gene: 7. The length of the CDR3 is 13 residues.

The rearrangement joins TRBV19 to TRBJ1-1; 7 bases line up with TRBD1. V was pared by 3 bases and J by 8 bases, with 9 bases of the junction left unmatched. Germline V gene data show CDR1 as LNHDA and CDR2 as SQIVND (reference sequence). This CDR3 is 14 amino acids long. In DNA, the CDR3 is TGTGCCAGTAGTATGAGGACAGGAGGATGGGAAGCTTTCTTT. This encodes CASSMRTGGWEAFF.

The chain recombines TRBV5-1 with TRBJ1-2; 8 bases are shared with TRBD1. Germline V gene sequence: CDR1 SGHRS, CDR2 YFSETQ. Trimming at V came to 2 bases and at J to 7 bases, leaving 4 bases not matched to a gene. This CDR3 has 13 amino acids. The CDR3 reads CASSFGQGSGYTF. The CDR3 coding sequence is TGCGCCAGCAGCTTTGGACAGGGCTCTGGCTACACCTTC.

The genes are TRBV15 and TRBJ1-5, with TRBD1 matching over 7 bases. After removal of 0 bases from V and 4 bases from J, the junction contained 3 bases not matched to a gene. Germline loops: CDR1 LNHNV, CDR2 YYDKDF (reference sequence). The CDR3 is made up of 15 amino acids. CDR3 sequence reads: CATSRDKDRNQPQHF. For the CDR3, the DNA is TGTGCCACCAGCAGAGATAAGGACAGGAATCAGCCCCAGCATTTT.

The genes are TRBV6-6 and TRBJ2-7; tentative D call: TRBD2 (5 bases). The CDR3 spans 15 residues. Trimming stripped 6 bases from V and 1 base from J, with 16 bases between. Germline-derived CDR1 and CDR2 are MNHNY and SVGAGI (reference sequence). CDR3 residues: CASSPSGARSYEQYF. As DNA, the CDR3 is TGTGCCAGCAGCCCGAGCGGTGCAAGGTCCTACGAGCAGTACTTC.

This clone has more than one count but fewer than ten. The CDR3 is CASRETLAGAHEQYF. The CDR3 bases are TGTGCCAGCAGAGAGACACTAGCGGGGGCACACGAGCAGTACTTC. The chain recombines TRBV3-1 (or the pseudogene TRBV3-2) with TRBJ2-7, with 11 bases aligning to TRBD2. The V segment lost 6 bases and the J segment 5 bases; nucleotides outside the gene matches: 9. Germline V gene data show CDR1 as LGHDT and CDR2 as YNNKEL (reference sequence). There are 15 residues in the CDR3.

The chain uses TRBV7-2 and TRBJ2-7, with 10 bases matching TRBD2. The CDR3 loop spans 15 amino acids. Germline trimming cut 1 base from V and 3 bases from J; bases unmatched to any gene: 3. Germline V gene sequence: CDR1 SGHTA, CDR2 FQGNSA. The CDR3 spells CASSLEASGGYEQYF. The CDR3 nucleotides read TGTGCCAGCAGCTTAGAGGCTAGCGGGGGCTACGAGCAGTACTTC.

The CDR3 sequence: CASSLGTSGASGNTQYF. CDR3 DNA: TGTGCCAGCAGCCTCGGGACTAGCGGGGCTTCGGGAAATACGCAGTATTTT. The chain combines TRBV7-9 with TRBJ2-3, with TRBD2 matching 13 bases. Germline V gives CDR1 SEHNR, CDR2 FQNEAQ (reference sequence). With 5 bases clipped from V and 7 bases from J, the junction kept 12 bases outside the gene matches. This CDR3 has 17 amino acids.

The chain joins TRBV6-5 to TRBJ1-3; 8 bases agree with TRBD1. V dropped 6 bases and J dropped 4; count of bases not matched to a gene: 8. The CDR3 sequence is 15 residues long. Germline values: CDR1 MNHEY, CDR2 SVGAGI. CDR3 sequence: CASRRTGGSGNTIYF. The DNA of the CDR3 is TGTGCCAGCAGACGAACAGGGGGATCCGGAAACACCATATATTTT.

The chain joins TRBV11-2 to TRBJ2-7; 13 positions agree with TRBD2. Trimming at V came to 4 bases and at J to 0 bases, leaving 0 bases not matched to a gene. The germline V gene has CDR1 SGHAT and CDR2 FQNNGV. The CDR3 is 15 amino acids. CDR3: CASSWTSGSSYEQYF. In DNA, the CDR3 is TGTGCCAGCAGCTGGACTAGCGGGAGCTCCTACGAGCAGTACTTC.

The count of this clone is one. CDR3 sequence (DNA): TGTGCCAGCAGCGGAGGACAGGCGAACACTGAAGCTTTCTTT. This sequence encodes CASSGGQANTEAFF. V usage is TRBV7-2 and J usage is TRBJ1-1, with 7 bases that match TRBD1. The V gene's germline CDR1 is SGHTA and CDR2 FQGNSA. J was trimmed by 1 base and V by 5 bases; bases with no gene match: 4. The CDR3 loop spans 14 amino acids.

The chain has TRBV15 and TRBJ2-7, with D maybe TRBD2 (5 bases). The CDR3 spans 14 residues. Trimming pared 1 base from V and 7 bases from J, leaving 14 bases between. Looked up from germline, CDR1 is LNHNV and CDR2 is YYDKDF (reference sequence). The DNA of the CDR3 is TGTGCCACCAGCAGAGGAGGGAGCGGCGGAGAGCAGTACTTC. Encoded protein: CATSRGGSGGEQYF.